This TCR beta chain was obtained from a study of blood T cell repertoires in COVID-19. Background on the study: Material from acute and convalescent COVID-19 was sourced from the United States, Italy and Spain. PBMCs, B-cell-depleted T cells, or T cells provided the cDNA or gDNA that made up the material.

Authors' analysis steps: Quantification of nucleated cells was approximated via reference gene primer amplification. Using immunoSEQ multiplex PCR, the repertoire was profiled, and TCRdb retains in-frame clones only, with some absent. Clonal size and the V and J genes are those of that table, whereas D and trimming came from the DNA. Altogether a few hundred thousand clones are present, 65% to 90% being singletons, with the ten largest covering 7.1%. The CDR3 length is 16 residues. With 0 bases clipped from V and 2 bases from J, the junction kept 5 bases outside the gene matches. Germline loops: CDR1 SGHRS, CDR2 YFSETQ.

Sequences were obtained from peripheral blood. The chain uses TRBV5-1 and TRBJ2-3; 8 nucleotides agree with TRBD2. The clonotype originates from a woman aged 55-69 years with COVID-19, enrolled during active disease. DNA of the CDR3: TGCGCCAGCAGCTTGGTTTCCGGGGGGGCCACAGATACGCAGTATTTT. Translating it yields CASSLVSGGATDTQYF.